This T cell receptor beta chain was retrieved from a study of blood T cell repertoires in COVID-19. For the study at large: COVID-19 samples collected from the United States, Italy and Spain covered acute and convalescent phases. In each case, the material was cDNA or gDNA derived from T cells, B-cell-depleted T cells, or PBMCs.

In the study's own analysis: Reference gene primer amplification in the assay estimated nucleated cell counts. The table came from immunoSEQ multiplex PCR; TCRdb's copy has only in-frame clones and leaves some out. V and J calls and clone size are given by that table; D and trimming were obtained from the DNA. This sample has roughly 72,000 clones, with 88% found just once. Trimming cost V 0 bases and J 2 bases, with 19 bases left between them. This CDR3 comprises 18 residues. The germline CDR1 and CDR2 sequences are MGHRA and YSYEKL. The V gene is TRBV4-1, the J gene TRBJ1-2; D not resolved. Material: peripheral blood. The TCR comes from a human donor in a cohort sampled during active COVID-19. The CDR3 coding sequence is TGCGCCAGCAGCCAAGATTGGGTGGAGTCTTCCCAGAACTATGGCTACACCTTC. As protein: CASSQDWVESSQNYGYTF.